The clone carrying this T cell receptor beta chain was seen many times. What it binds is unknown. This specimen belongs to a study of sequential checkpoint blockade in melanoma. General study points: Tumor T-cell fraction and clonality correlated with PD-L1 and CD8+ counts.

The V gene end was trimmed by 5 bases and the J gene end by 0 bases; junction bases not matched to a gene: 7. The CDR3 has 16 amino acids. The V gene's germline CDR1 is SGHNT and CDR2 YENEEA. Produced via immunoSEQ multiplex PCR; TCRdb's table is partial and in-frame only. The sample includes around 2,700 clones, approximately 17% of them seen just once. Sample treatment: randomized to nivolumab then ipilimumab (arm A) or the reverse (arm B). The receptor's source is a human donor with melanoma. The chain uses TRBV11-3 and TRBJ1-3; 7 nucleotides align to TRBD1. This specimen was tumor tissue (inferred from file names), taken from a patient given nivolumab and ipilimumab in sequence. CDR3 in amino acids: CASSPRQGFSGNTIYF. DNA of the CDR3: TGTGCCAGCAGCCCTAGACAGGGCTTCTCTGGAAACACCATATATTTT.